This T cell receptor (beta chain) was documented in a study of blood T cells in healthy people across ages. It was with a sample-barcoded 5' primer and a J-beta primer mix that a second PCR of roughly 6 to 12 cycles was run. TCRdb fed the 5' RACE reads into MiXCR, producing one record per CDR3 protein. This sample has around 800,000 distinct CDR3 sequences; approximately 24% occur once, and the top ten carry roughly 3.1%. CDR3 length: 14 residues. V gave up 5 bases and J gave up 2 bases; unmatched junction bases: 3. The sample also formed part of further work on T cells of mothers and their children.

The sample was blood. The TCR comes from a boy aged 5-17 years in good health. This chain connects TRBV12-3 or TRBV12-4 to TRBJ2-3; TRBD1 agrees at 8 bases. The CDR3 loop reads CASSGQGYTDTQYF. Written as DNA, the CDR3 is TGTGCCAGCAGTGGACAGGGATACACAGATACGCAGTATTTT.